This T cell receptor (beta chain) was recovered during a study of cytomegalovirus exposure and HLA in healthy donors. Germline values: CDR1 MNHNY, CDR2 SVGAGI (reference sequence). Trimming cost V 3 bases and J 3 bases, with 11 bases left between them. The CDR3 contains 15 residues. As to this clone: Its antigen is undetermined.

Study-wide results and caveats: Most of the TCR beta V segments (in an earlier analysis) were productive either about 90% or about 30% of the time.

The PCR was carried out with 60 Vbeta primers and 13 Jbeta primers. TCRdb's table, derived via immunoSEQ multiplex PCR, lists solely in-frame clones and lacks some. Of about 150,000 clones in the sample, roughly 80% were seen once. The sample was PBMCs. The chain uses TRBV6-6 and TRBJ1-4; possible D gene TRBD1, 5 bases. The sequence was collected from a man aged 25-45 years in good health and CMV-seropositive. The CDR3 nucleotides are TGTGCCAGCAGTTATCAGGGCGGGGCTAATGAAAAACTGTTTTTT. This codes for CASSYQGGANEKLFF.